This TCR beta chain was observed in a study of metastatic and nonmetastatic thyroid tumors. Nobody among the patients had been given any treatment before thyroid surgery. Trimming at V came to 5 bases and at J to 8 bases, leaving 11 bases not matched to a gene. The CDR3 has 14 residues. Germline loops: CDR1 DFQATT, CDR2 SNEGSKA (reference sequence). TCRdb reprocessed the PCR reads using MiXCR. Of under 20,000 clones in the sample, roughly a quarter were seen once. The sample comprised adjacent normal tissue. The sequence was obtained from a female donor with papillary thyroid cancer or a benign thyroid nodule (not recorded which). Some clones in this sample may be carry-over from other donors' samples. The chain joins TRBV20-1 to TRBJ2-3; 9 nucleotides align to TRBD2. CDR3 DNA sequence: TGCAGTGCTTCCCAGGCGGGAGGGCCGGGTACGCAGTATTTT. Its translation: CSASQAGGPGTQYF.